What follows describes a single T cell receptor beta chain. This sample is drawn from a study of OX40 agonist ivuxolimab in advanced cancers. Method: immunoSEQ multiplex PCR; TCRdb's copy keeps in-frame clones and lacks some. The sample lists around 67,000 clones; less than 90% were seen once. V was clipped by 2 bases and J by 3 bases, with 18 bases between them. The CDR3 length is 18 residues. Germline lookup yields CDR1 SGHDT and CDR2 YYEEEE. The chain employs TRBV5-6 and TRBJ2-6; D is possibly TRBD1 (7 bases). The sequences come from CD4+ or CD8+ T cells sorted from blood, collected in a trial of the OX40 agonist ivuxolimab. The sequence came from an adult with an advanced solid tumor such as melanoma, head and neck, liver or kidney cancer. CDR3 nucleotide sequence: TGTGCCAGCAGCTTTGCGGGCAGGGGGGTAGATGGGGCCAACGTCCTGACTTTC. This gives the protein CASSFAGRGVDGANVLTF.